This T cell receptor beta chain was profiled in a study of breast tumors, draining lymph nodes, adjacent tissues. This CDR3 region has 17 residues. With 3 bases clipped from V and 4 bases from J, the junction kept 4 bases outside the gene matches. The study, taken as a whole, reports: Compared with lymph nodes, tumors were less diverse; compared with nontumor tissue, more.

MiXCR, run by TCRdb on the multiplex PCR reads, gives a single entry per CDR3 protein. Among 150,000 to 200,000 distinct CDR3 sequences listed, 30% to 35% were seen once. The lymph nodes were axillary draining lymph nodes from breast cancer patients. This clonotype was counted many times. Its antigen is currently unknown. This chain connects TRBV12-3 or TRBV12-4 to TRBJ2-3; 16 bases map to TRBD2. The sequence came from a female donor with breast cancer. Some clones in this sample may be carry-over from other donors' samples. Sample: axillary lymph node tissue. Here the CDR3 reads CASSFFGTSGGADTQYF. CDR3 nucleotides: TGTGCCAGCAGTTTCTTCGGGACTAGCGGGGGGGCAGATACGCAGTATTTT.